A single sample is the source of the 21 T cell receptor beta chains below, sequenced in a study of cytomegalovirus exposure and HLA in healthy donors. The PCR ran on 60 Vbeta and 13 Jbeta primers. Only in-frame clones appear in the TCRdb table, and some are missing; sequencing was by immunoSEQ multiplex PCR. The sample has about 140,000 clones; about 80% are singletons. Specimen: PBMCs. These receptors were collected from a woman aged 40-49 years in good health and CMV-seronegative.

This clone came up once. The chain is built from TRBV28 and TRBJ2-3; D is uncertain. The germline gives CDR1 MDHEN, CDR2 SYDVKM. The CDR3 length is 11 residues. Trimming removed 3 bases at V and 15 bases at J, with 13 bases between. CDR3 protein: CASSLELRFYF. CDR3 coding DNA: TGTGCCAGCAGTTTGGAGCTACGGTTCTATTTT.

This rearrangement joins TRBV5-6 to TRBJ2-6; possibly TRBD1 for D (5 bases). The V end lost 4 bases, the J end lost 2 bases, and 7 bases lay between the germline ends. The CDR3 loop spans 14 amino acids. Germline V gene data show CDR1 as SGHDT and CDR2 as YYEEEE. The CDR3 region is CASSDRPGANVLTF. As DNA, the CDR3 is TGTGCCAGCAGCGACAGACCTGGGGCCAACGTCCTGACTTTC.

The rearrangement links TRBV5-4 to TRBJ2-7; the D gene is possibly TRBD1 (6 bases). The germline V and J ends were trimmed by 4 bases and 7 bases, with 12 bases remaining between them. The CDR3 has 12 residues. Germline loops: CDR1 SGHNT, CDR2 YYREEE (reference sequence). DNA of the CDR3: TGTGCCAGCAGCCCCAGGGGCGGGGAGCAGTACTTC. It codes for CASSPRGGEQYF.

This clone was seen a few times. The chain joins TRBV5-1 to TRBJ2-7; 10 positions agree with TRBD2. The CDR3 runs 18 residues. The J segment lost 0 bases and the V segment lost 0 bases, leaving 9 bases of the junction unmatched. Germline assignment: CDR1 SGHRS and CDR2 YFSETQ. In DNA, the CDR3 is TGCGCCAGCAGCTTGGGGGGGGGACTAGCGCTACCCTCCTACGAGCAGTACTTC. Protein: CASSLGGGLALPSYEQYF.

CDR3 amino acids: CASSLDRVTGELFF. In nucleotides, the CDR3 is TGTGCCAGCAGTTTGGACAGGGTCACCGGGGAGCTGTTTTTT. The genes are TRBV28 and TRBJ2-2; the match to TRBD1 covers 8 bases. The germline CDR1 and CDR2 sequences are MDHEN and SYDVKM. V lost 3 bases and J lost 4; bases outside the gene matches: 1. The CDR3 contains 14 residues. The entire variable domain, with the rest obtained from reference TRBV28 and TRBJ2-2, is as follows: DVKVTQSSRYLVKRTGEKVFLECVQDMDHENMFWYRQDPGLGLRLIYFSYDVKMKEKGDIPEGYSVSREKKERFSLILESASTNQTSMYLCASSLDRVTGELFFGEGSRLTVL.

The chain carries TRBV7-8 and TRBJ2-1; 13 bases align to TRBD2. This CDR3 has 18 amino acids. Germline CDR1 reads SGHVS; CDR2 reads FQNEAQ. With V trimmed by 1 base and J by 0 bases, 3 bases remained unmatched. In DNA form, the CDR3 reads TGTGCCAGCAGCTTAGGACTAGCGGGAGGTCTCTCCTACAATGAGCAGTTCTTC. This gives the protein CASSLGLAGGLSYNEQFF.

This clone was counted once. The chain has TRBV5-4 and TRBJ2-2, with TRBD2 matching over 7 bases. V trimming: 5 bases; J trimming: 2 bases; junction bases outside the gene matches: 6. CDR3 length equals 15 residues. Germline-derived CDR1 and CDR2 are SGHNT and YYREEE (reference sequence). CDR3 coding DNA: TGTGCCAGCAGTACGGGAGGCCGTAACACCGGGGAGCTGTTTTTT. The encoded protein is CASSTGGRNTGELFF.

V usage is TRBV4-2 and J usage is TRBJ2-7, with TRBD2 as a possible D gene (5 bases). In germline, CDR1 is LGHNA, CDR2 YNFKEQ. Trimming cost V 0 bases and J 9 bases, with 15 bases left between them. CDR3 length equals 14 residues. Written as DNA, the CDR3 is TGTGCCAGCAGCCAAGAAAGAGGGTTCCCCCGGCAGTACTTC. Its protein is CASSQERGFPRQYF.

The chain uses TRBV11-3 and TRBJ1-1, with D hard to call. Germline V lookup: CDR1 SGHNT, CDR2 YENEEA. This CDR3 spans 13 amino acids. V shed 5 bases and J shed 4 bases, with 11 bases lying between them. As DNA, the CDR3 is TGTGCCAGCAGCCCCAAATTGCGCACTGAAGCTTTCTTT. Its protein is CASSPKLRTEAFF. The variable domain in full, with the rest retrieved from reference TRBV11-3 and TRBJ1-1, is EAGVVQSPRYKIIEKKQPVAFWCNPISGHNTLYWYLQNLGQGPELLIRYENEEAVDDSQLPKDRFSAERLKGVDSTLKIQPAELGDSAVYLCASSPKLRTEAFFGQGTRLTVV.

This chain links TRBV9 with TRBJ2-1, with TRBD1 matching 11 bases. CDR1 SGDLS and CDR2 YYNGEE come from the germline V gene. The trim removed 5 bases at V and 9 bases at J, leaving 10 bases unmatched. This CDR3 contains 15 residues. CDR3 protein: CASRPGQGAPGEQFF. DNA for the CDR3: TGTGCCAGCAGACCCGGACAGGGGGCTCCGGGTGAGCAGTTCTTC.

This clone was seen only a few times. The chain has TRBV27 and TRBJ1-5; D may be TRBD1 (6 bases). V was trimmed by 2 bases and J by 7 bases, leaving 12 bases between them. The germline V gene has CDR1 MNHEY and CDR2 SMNVEV (reference sequence). CDR3 size: 14 residues. CDR3 region: CASSLEQGLQPQHF. The CDR3 DNA follows: TGTGCCAGCAGTTTAGAACAGGGCCTCCAGCCCCAGCATTTT.

This chain joins TRBV27 and TRBJ2-3; 8 nucleotides line up with TRBD2. CDR1 is MNHEY, CDR2 SMNVEV, per germline (reference sequence). The CDR3 is 18 residues long. Trimming took 0 bases from V and 5 from J; bases not matched to a gene: 13. In nucleotides, the CDR3 is TGTGCCAGCAGTTTATCAGGGAACGGGAGGGCCGATAGAGATACGCAGTATTTT. Its protein is CASSLSGNGRADRDTQYF.

The rearrangement joins TRBV4-2 to TRBJ2-7; no definite D call. The CDR3 runs to 14 residues. With 0 bases removed from V and 4 bases from J, the gap between germline ends came to 10 bases. Germline CDR1 is LGHNA and CDR2 is YNFKEQ. The CDR3 region has the DNA TGTGCCAGCAGCCAAGAGGCCATTATTTACGAGCAGTACTTC. It specifies CASSQEAIIYEQYF.

The chain couples TRBV7-8 to TRBJ2-3, with TRBD2 as a possible D gene (5 bases). This CDR3 spans 15 amino acids. V lost 1 base to trimming and J lost 5 bases, with 13 bases between them. Germline-derived CDR1 and CDR2 are SGHVS and FQNEAQ. CDR3 nucleotide sequence: TGTGCCAGCAGCTTAGTCTGGTGGGAGATAGATACGCAGTATTTT. It specifies CASSLVWWEIDTQYF.

This clone was seen only once. CDR3: CASSFREGTYNEQFF. CDR3 nucleotides: TGTGCCAGCAGTTTCCGGGAGGGCACCTACAATGAGCAGTTCTTC. The chain couples TRBV6-5 to TRBJ2-1, with 8 bases identical to TRBD2. The V gene end was trimmed by 4 bases and the J gene end by 2 bases; junction bases not matched to a gene: 4. Germline V CDR1 and CDR2: MNHEY, SVGAGI. The CDR3 totals 15 residues.

This clone came up a few times. The chain employs TRBV7-3 and TRBJ1-2; D perhaps matches TRBD1 (5 bases). The CDR3 consists of 13 residues. V was shortened by 2 bases and J by 8 bases, with 12 bases between the two germline ends. Looked up from germline, CDR1 is SGHTA and CDR2 is FQGTGA. The CDR3 sequence: CASSLGALGGYTF. As DNA, the CDR3 is TGTGCCAGCAGCTTAGGGGCTTTGGGAGGCTACACCTTC.

The chain is built from TRBV11-3 and TRBJ2-1; D may be TRBD2 (7 bases). The V end lost 3 bases, the J end lost 6 bases, and 15 bases lay between the germline ends. Germline V gene sequence: CDR1 SGHNT, CDR2 YENEEA. This CDR3 has 15 residues. DNA for the CDR3: TGTGCCAGCAGCTTTGGGAGGGGGATGGGCAATGAGCAGTTCTTC. It codes for CASSFGRGMGNEQFF.

The V call is TRBV28, the J call TRBJ2-7, with TRBD2 identical over 13 bases. This CDR3 contains 20 residues. The J segment lost 0 bases and the V segment lost 6 bases, leaving 17 bases of the junction unmatched. Looked up from germline, CDR1 is MDHEN and CDR2 is SYDVKM. Here the CDR3 reads CASSLRTGTSGTLSSYEQYF. CDR3 coding DNA: TGTGCCAGCAGCCTTAGGACCGGGACTAGCGGGACACTTAGCTCCTACGAGCAGTACTTC. Using reference TRBV28 and TRBJ2-7 for the parts outside the CDR3, the full variable domain is DVKVTQSSRYLVKRTGEKVFLECVQDMDHENMFWYRQDPGLGLRLIYFSYDVKMKEKGDIPEGYSVSREKKERFSLILESASTNQTSMYLCASSLRTGTSGTLSSYEQYFGPGTRLTVT.

V usage is TRBV9 and J usage is TRBJ2-1; D uncertain. Trimming removed 0 bases at V and 10 bases at J, with 11 bases between. The length of the CDR3 is 13 residues. Per the germline V gene, CDR1 is SGDLS and CDR2 is YYNGEE. In nucleotides, the CDR3 is TGTGCCAGCAGCGTAGGCCCCCTTGGCGAGCAGTTCTTC. Translation: CASSVGPLGEQFF.

This chain joins TRBV7-2 and TRBJ1-2; D may be TRBD1 (5 bases). The CDR3 contains 14 residues. Germline V CDR1 and CDR2: SGHTA, FQGNSA. V lost 2 bases and J 4 bases, leaving 11 bases between the germline ends. CDR3 DNA: TGTGCCAGCAGCTTACGACAGATTTTCTATGGCTACACCTTC. This sequence encodes CASSLRQIFYGYTF.

This chain joins TRBV10-1 and TRBJ2-7; 7 bases fit TRBD1. V lost 3 bases to trimming and J lost 2 bases; unmatched junction nucleotides: 4. The CDR3 extends over 14 amino acids. The germline V gene encodes CDR1 WNHNN and CDR2 SYGVQD (reference sequence). The DNA for the CDR3 is TGCGCCAGCAGTGATACTGGGACAGCCTACGAGCAGTACTTC. Encoded protein: CASSDTGTAYEQYF.